The 25 T cell receptor beta chains reported below all come from one sample, sequenced in a study of blood T cells in healthy people across ages. With a J-beta primer mix and a sample-barcoded 5' primer, a second PCR ran 7 to 11 cycles. TCRdb processed the 5' RACE reads anew with MiXCR; each CDR3 protein has one entry. The repertoire holds some 1.6 million distinct CDR3 sequences, with 30% to 40% as singletons. The sequencing sample was made of blood. These receptors all stem from a woman in her twenties or thirties in good health.

V is TRBV20-1 and J is TRBJ1-6; TRBD1 matches 9 bases. CDR1 DFQATT and CDR2 SNEGSKA come from the germline V gene (reference sequence). The CDR3 consists of 14 residues. V lost 2 bases and J lost 17; bases outside the gene matches: 13. The CDR3 region has the DNA TGCAGTGCTAGAAACCCTTTGGACAGGGGTGAAATCCACTTT. Its protein is CSARNPLDRGEIHF.

The gene calls are TRBV9 and TRBJ2-7; D may be TRBD2 (6 bases). Germline loops: CDR1 SGDLS, CDR2 YYNGEE. Trimming removed 7 bases at V and 5 bases at J, with 19 bases between. The length of the CDR3 is 14 residues. CDR3 DNA sequence: TGTGCCAGCGGGACCGGGCTAGCGTTGCACGAGCAGTACTTC. It yields the protein CASGTGLALHEQYF.

This clonotype was detected a few times. The chain employs TRBV6-2 or TRBV6-3 and TRBJ1-6, with D unclear. The germline V and J ends were trimmed by 2 bases and 5 bases, with 4 bases remaining between them. Germline V gene lookup returns CDR1 MNHEY and CDR2 SVGEGT. The CDR3 is made up of 13 amino acids. The CDR3 region is CASSYANNSPLHF. CDR3 nucleotides: TGTGCCAGCAGTTACGCCAATAATTCACCCCTCCACTTT.

V gene TRBV2 combines with J gene TRBJ2-5, with 8 nucleotides matching TRBD2. In germline, CDR1 is SNHLY, CDR2 FYNNEI. J lost 5 bases, V lost 3 bases, and 8 bases had no gene match. The CDR3 consists of 15 residues. The CDR3 sequence: CASSDDGRAAETQYF. DNA of the CDR3: TGTGCCAGCAGTGATGACGGGAGGGCCGCGGAGACCCAGTACTTC.

This clonotype was seen a handful of times. The V call is TRBV29-1, the J call TRBJ1-1, with D possibly matching TRBD1 (5 bases). The CDR3 consists of 13 residues. Germline V CDR1 and CDR2: SQVTM, ANQGSEA. V lost 4 bases, J lost 2 bases, and 11 bases lay in between. The CDR3 here is CSVAPDSNTEAFF. DNA of the CDR3: TGCAGCGTTGCCCCCGACAGTAACACTGAAGCTTTCTTT.

V usage is TRBV20-1 and J usage is TRBJ1-2; the match to TRBD1 covers 12 bases. The ends lost 0 bases at V and 7 bases at J; junction bases unmatched: 12. Looked up from germline, CDR1 is DFQATT and CDR2 is SNEGSKA (reference sequence). This CDR3 is 17 amino acids long. For the CDR3, the DNA is TGCAGTGCTAGAGATGTGGCGTGGGGACAGGGGGCTCGTGGCTACACCTTC. Its protein is CSARDVAWGQGARGYTF.

This clonotype was recorded at least ten times. The chain uses TRBV10-3 and TRBJ1-2; the D gene is possibly TRBD1 (5 bases). The V and J ends lost 2 bases and 6 bases respectively, with 10 bases between them. CDR1 is ENHRY and CDR2 is SYGVKD in the germline V gene. There are 13 residues in the CDR3. The CDR3 DNA is TGTGCCATCAGTGAGGAGGGGCCCGATGGCTACACCTTC. It yields the protein CAISEEGPDGYTF.

The chain is built from TRBV27 and TRBJ2-1; D remains unclear. V was pared by 7 bases and J by 6 bases, with 10 bases between. The CDR3 extends over 12 amino acids. Germline assignment: CDR1 MNHEY and CDR2 SMNVEV (reference sequence). CDR3 DNA: TGTGCCAGCATGGCCGGGTCCAATGAGCAGTTCTTC. Amino acids: CASMAGSNEQFF.

V usage is TRBV20-1 and J usage is TRBJ1-5; D is unclear. The V end lost 6 bases, the J end lost 0 bases, and 18 bases lay between the germline ends. The CDR3 spans 16 residues. Germline CDR1 DFQATT, CDR2 SNEGSKA (reference sequence). The DNA of the CDR3 is TGCAGTGCCCGTGAAAGAGAACTTTATAGCAATCAGCCCCAGCATTTT. Translation gives CSARERELYSNQPQHF.

The chain is built from TRBV7-6 and TRBJ1-3, with D unclear. V was pared by 5 bases and J by 8 bases, with 16 bases between. The CDR3 covers 14 residues. The V gene's germline CDR1 is SGHVS and CDR2 FNYEAQ. CDR3 DNA: TGTGCCAGCAGCCCAGGACCGAGTAGGGACACCATATATTTT. It translates to CASSPGPSRDTIYF.

This clonotype has at least ten counts. The chain couples TRBV7-7 to TRBJ2-3; 10 positions agree with TRBD2. The CDR3 sequence is 15 residues long. Germline V gene sequence: CDR1 SSHAT, CDR2 FNYEAQ (reference sequence). The V and J ends lost 1 base and 4 bases, in that order; junction bases with no gene match: 2. The CDR3 protein is CASSLGSGGADTQYF. In nucleotides, the CDR3 is TGTGCCAGCAGCTTAGGGAGCGGGGGGGCAGATACGCAGTATTTT.

This clonotype was observed a handful of times. The chain couples TRBV5-1 to TRBJ1-2; D may be TRBD1 (6 bases). The germline CDR1 and CDR2 sequences are SGHRS and YFSETQ. This CDR3 is built from 15 residues. The V end lost 5 bases, the J end lost 3 bases, and 17 bases lay between the germline ends. In DNA, the CDR3 is TGCGCCAGCAGTTTCTTCACCCACAGGGACTATGGCTACACCTTC. Amino acid sequence: CASSFFTHRDYGYTF.

V and J are TRBV5-1 and TRBJ1-1; TRBD1 might be the D (6 bases). Trimming left V 4 bases short and J 4 bases short, with 11 bases between. Germline CDR1 reads SGHRS; CDR2 reads YFSETQ. CDR3 size: 13 residues. The CDR3 loop reads CASSGTSSTEAFF. CDR3 nucleotides: TGCGCCAGCAGCGGGACATCGAGCACTGAAGCTTTCTTT.

This clonotype turned up a few times. The chain employs TRBV9 and TRBJ2-3; TRBD2 agrees at 7 bases. The CDR3 runs 15 residues. The germline V gene encodes CDR1 SGDLS and CDR2 YYNGEE. Losses at the gene ends were 3 bases for V and 2 bases for J; bases not matched to a gene: 6. DNA of the CDR3: TGTGCCAGCAGCGCGGGGGACTACCCCACAGATACGCAGTATTTT. This sequence encodes CASSAGDYPTDTQYF.

The chain combines TRBV7-3 with TRBJ1-3, with D possibly TRBD1 on 5 matching bases. Germline loops: CDR1 SGHTA, CDR2 FQGTGA. V gave up 4 bases and J gave up 4 bases, with 14 bases separating them. CDR3 size: 15 residues. CDR3 amino acids: CASSCGTYSGNTIYF. CDR3 nucleotide sequence: TGTGCCAGCAGCTGCGGGACCTACTCGGGAAACACCATATATTTT.

To note about this clonotype: A junction boundary mismatches the germline segment, possibly from a read error. The genes are TRBV27 and TRBJ2-3; 9 nucleotides match TRBD1. The germline V gene has CDR1 MNHEY and CDR2 SMNVEV (reference sequence). The CDR3 consists of 16 residues. CDR3 sequence (DNA): TGTGCCGGCAGATCGGGACAGGGTATGGCAGGAGATACGCAGTATTTT. Its protein product is CAGRSGQGMAGDTQYF.

This clonotype showed up just a few times. The chain employs TRBV11-2 and TRBJ2-4, with D perhaps being TRBD1 or TRBD2 (5 bases each). Germline CDR1 and CDR2: SGHAT and FQNNGV. Deletions cut 5 bases from V and 9 bases from J, with 17 bases between. The CDR3 has 14 residues. CDR3 DNA: TGTGCCAGCAGCACGCAGGGTGGCGGAGGCATTCAGTACTTC. Its protein is CASSTQGGGGIQYF.

The chain links TRBV5-6 to TRBJ2-6; the D is unclear. The CDR3 has 16 amino acids. With 4 bases removed from V and 0 bases from J, the gap between germline ends came to 11 bases. CDR1 and CDR2 (germline): SGHDT, YYEEEE. The CDR3 sequence is CASSAWPYSGANVLTF. The CDR3 nucleotides are TGTGCCAGCAGCGCGTGGCCCTACTCTGGGGCCAACGTCCTGACTTTC.

This clonotype was seen more than once but under ten times. This chain uses TRBV28 with TRBJ2-7; 8 bases match TRBD2. CDR3 size: 17 residues. CDR1 is MDHEN, CDR2 SYDVKM, per germline. Losses at the gene ends were 5 bases for V and 6 bases for J; bases not matched to a gene: 18. The CDR3 DNA sequence: TGTGCCAGCAGTGCAACCGGACTAGCCCTCCCCGGAGGCGAGCAGTACTTC. It yields the protein CASSATGLALPGGEQYF.

This clonotype has only a few counts. The genes are TRBV20-1 and TRBJ2-3; no clear D gene. The V end lost 6 bases, the J end lost 0 bases, and 7 bases lay between the germline ends. The CDR3 loop spans 12 amino acids. Germline lookup yields CDR1 DFQATT and CDR2 SNEGSKA (reference sequence). For the CDR3, the DNA is TGCAGTGCGGGGATTAGCACAGATACGCAGTATTTT. Residues: CSAGISTDTQYF.

This clonotype was found once. One junction end disagrees with the germline gene, perhaps due to a read error. V is TRBV6-5 and J is TRBJ2-1; 10 nucleotides match TRBD1. The CDR3 consists of 14 residues. Germline-derived CDR1 and CDR2 are MNHEY and SVGAGI. The CDR3 loop is CATGGGSSHNEQFF. CDR3 bases: TGTGCGACAGGGGGCGGGAGCTCCCACAATGAGCAGTTCTTC.

This chain connects TRBV5-1 to TRBJ2-1; 14 nucleotides match TRBD2. The CDR3 totals 15 residues. The V segment lost 4 bases and the J segment 9 bases; nucleotides outside the gene matches: 6. Germline V gives CDR1 SGHRS, CDR2 YFSETQ. The CDR3 here is CASSGTSGGLGEQFF. CDR3 DNA: TGCGCCAGCAGCGGGACTAGCGGGGGTCTTGGTGAGCAGTTCTTC.

This clonotype was observed at least ten times. V is TRBV20-1 and J is TRBJ2-7; D might be TRBD1 (5 bases). The CDR3 loop spans 12 amino acids. V was pared by 6 bases and J by 1 base, with 10 bases between. CDR1 and CDR2 (germline): DFQATT, SNEGSKA (reference sequence). The CDR3 is CSAGAVSYEQYF. The CDR3 DNA sequence: TGCAGTGCAGGGGCAGTATCCTACGAGCAGTACTTC.

At least ten counts were recorded for this clonotype. The chain has TRBV4-1 and TRBJ2-7; the D gene is possibly TRBD1 (6 bases). Per the germline V gene, CDR1 is MGHRA and CDR2 is YSYEKL. V was trimmed by 1 base and J by 6 bases, leaving 10 bases between them. The CDR3 loop spans 13 amino acids. The CDR3 DNA sequence: TGCGCCAGCAGCCAAGTGGCAGGGGTCGAGCAGTACTTC. Amino acid sequence: CASSQVAGVEQYF.

This clonotype came up a few times. This chain joins TRBV6-1 and TRBJ1-5, with 11 positions matching TRBD1. The ends lost 3 bases at V and 4 bases at J; junction bases unmatched: 5. The CDR3 is 16 amino acids. CDR1 and CDR2 (germline): MNHNS, SASEGT. The CDR3 DNA sequence: TGTGCCAGCAGTGAGACCGGGACAGGGGGGAATCAGCCCCAGCATTTT. Translated: CASSETGTGGNQPQHF.